A selection of T cell receptor beta chains follows, all from one sample in a study of blood T cells in healthy people across ages. Each CDR3 protein gets one entry after TCRdb re-called the 5' RACE reads with MiXCR. The sample includes roughly 2 million distinct CDR3 sequences, approximately 50% of them seen just once. Sequencing input: blood. The receptors derive from a woman aged 35 to 49 in good health. Each CDR3 is given with its conserved first and last residue. The D gene is left open where the match is weak. For some rows the clone size is stated as once, few or many, or as a class when expanded; others skip it.

>-|-|TRBJ1-1|TRBV25-1
CASSEEGNTEAFF
TGTGCCAGCAGTGAGGAGGGTAACACTGAAGCTTTCTTT
>TRBD1|-|TRBJ1-2|TRBV6-5
CASSFATGNYGYTF
TGTGCCAGCAGTTTCGCGACAGGGAACTATGGCTACACCTTC
>-|few|TRBJ2-5|TRBV20-1
CSARGGRGETQYF
TGCAGTGCTAGAGGAGGCAGGGGTGAGACCCAGTACTTC
>TRBD1|few|TRBJ2-7|TRBV6-6
CASRQPGQGDVDYEQYF
TGTGCCAGCAGACAACCGGGACAGGGGGATGTAGACTACGAGCAGTACTTC
>-|-|TRBJ2-3|TRBV7-2
CASSPQGRGRTDTQYF
TGTGCCAGCAGCCCCCAAGGGCGGGGGCGCACAGATACGCAGTATTTT
>-|-|TRBJ2-1|TRBV6-5
CASRDVAGDSNEHFF
TGTGCCAGCAGGGACGTGGCAGGGGACTCCAATGAGCACTTCTTC
>-|-|TRBJ2-1|TRBV2
CASTKIDEQFF
TGTGCCAGCACGAAGATAGATGAGCAGTTCTTC
>-|few|TRBJ2-3|TRBV2
CASTEDTQYF
TGTGCCAGCACAGAAGATACGCAGTATTTT
>-|-|TRBJ2-7|TRBV20-1
CSAGRRYEQYF
TGCAGTGCAGGGAGGCGCTACGAGCAGTACTTC
>-|few|TRBJ2-5|TRBV12-2
CASRLGRATDFAETQYF
TGTGCAAGTCGCTTAGGGCGGGCTACGGACTTTGCAGAGACCCAGTACTTC